A single TCR beta chain is shown here with its context. The source of the sample is a study of T cells after yellow fever vaccination. TCRdb fed the 5' RACE reads into MiXCR, producing one record per CDR3 protein. Of roughly 190,000 distinct CDR3 sequences in the sample, roughly 9.6% were seen once. Deletions cut 3 bases from V and 5 bases from J, with 11 bases between. The CDR3 length is 14 residues. The source of this sequence is a man between 18 and 35 years old who received the YFV17D yellow fever vaccine. This specimen consisted of CD8+ T cells sorted from PBMCs, obtained 15 days after the yellow fever booster vaccination. This sequence joins TRBV12-3 or TRBV12-4 and TRBJ1-5; D not resolved. CDR3 sequence reads: CASSLSQTHQPQHF. DNA of the CDR3: TGTGCCAGCAGTTTGTCTCAGACTCATCAGCCCCAGCATTTT.